This TCR beta chain was recorded in a study of human T cells and chemical hapten exposure. Across the study: Mainly, slight library volume differences in the pool made TCR yields vary.

Extraction of total RNA was performed on unfractionated whole blood. This clonotype was observed a few times. Antigen specificity is unknown. Findings and limits, study-wide: Counts of TCRs above 1 in 1000 frequency stayed unchanged with DPC sensitization.

The CDR3 covers 14 residues. The V and J ends lost 2 bases and 0 bases respectively, with 5 bases between them. The germline V gene encodes CDR1 SGHTA and CDR2 FQGNSA. It was the library that attached unique molecular identifiers to individual cDNA molecules. In the study's own analysis: Individual samples carried between about 20,000 and 700,000 TCRs, with roughly 95,000 as the median. MiXCR, applied by TCRdb to the 5' RACE reads, yields one record per CDR3 protein. None of the V and J calls come from the authors' own analysis; TCRdb made them. The sample includes more than 140,000 distinct CDR3 sequences, roughly 4% of them seen just once.

The V call is TRBV7-2, the J call TRBJ1-5; the D is unclear. This sequence was found in a female donor in good health. CDR3 sequence reads: CASSLSISNQPQHF. CDR3 nucleotides: TGTGCCAGCAGCTTATCGATTAGCAATCAGCCCCAGCATTTT.